The 20 T cell receptor beta chains below were found in one sample sequenced in a study of T cell responses to AZD1222 COVID-19 vaccine. Repertoires were generated with immunoSEQ multiplex PCR, while TCRdb's copy carries only in-frame clones and drops some. The table includes over 100,000 clones, 75% to 85% detected once. This sample comprised peripheral blood, obtained 28 days after the second dose of the MenACWY control vaccine. These receptors were taken from an adult who received the MenACWY meningococcal vaccine as a control.

The CDR3 nucleotides are TGTGCCAGCAGGGAGGGGAACACTGAAGCTTTCTTT. Amino acid sequence: CASREGNTEAFF. V is TRBV6-6 and J is TRBJ1-1, with D hard to call. The CDR3 loop spans 12 amino acids. V gave up 6 bases and J gave up 1 base, with 6 bases separating them. The germline CDR1 and CDR2 sequences are MNHNY and SVGAGI (reference sequence).

The V call is TRBV5-4, the J call TRBJ2-1; D is uncertain. The CDR3 consists of 13 residues. Germline V gene lookup returns CDR1 SGHNT and CDR2 YYREEE (reference sequence). V was cut by 0 bases and J by 5 bases, with 6 bases left in between. The CDR3 is CASSLGRDNEQFF. The CDR3 DNA sequence: TGTGCCAGCAGCTTGGGCAGAGACAATGAGCAGTTCTTC.

The V gene is TRBV18, the J gene TRBJ2-3, with 12 bases aligning to TRBD2. From germline, CDR1 is KGHSH and CDR2 LQKENI. V trimming: 1 base; J trimming: 5 bases; junction bases outside the gene matches: 4. This CDR3 has 16 residues. CDR3 sequence: CASSPLLAGGGDTQYF. For the CDR3, the DNA is TGTGCCAGCTCACCACTCCTAGCGGGGGGGGGAGATACGCAGTATTTT.

CDR3 amino acids: CASSFQFISTEANYGYTF. CDR3 nucleotides: TGTGCCAGCAGCTTCCAGTTTATCTCGACCGAGGCTAACTATGGCTACACCTTC. V usage is TRBV27 and J usage is TRBJ1-2; D remains ambiguous. The germline V gene encodes CDR1 MNHEY and CDR2 SMNVEV (reference sequence). The V and J ends lost 6 bases and 0 bases respectively, with 23 bases between them. The CDR3 contains 18 residues.

This chain joins TRBV7-2 and TRBJ2-7; possibly TRBD2 for D (6 bases). Trimming removed 5 bases from V and 4 bases from J, with 18 bases in between. The V gene's germline CDR1 is SGHTA and CDR2 FQGNSA. CDR3 length: 15 amino acids. The CDR3 sequence is CASSPLGGNVYEQYF. The CDR3 DNA follows: TGTGCCAGCAGCCCCCTCGGCGGGAATGTGTACGAGCAGTACTTC.

This clone showed up just a few times. V gene TRBV19 combines with J gene TRBJ2-1, with D unresolved. Germline CDR1 and CDR2: LNHDA and SQIVND (reference sequence). V was cut by 1 base and J by 4 bases, with 23 bases left in between. The CDR3 totals 19 residues. The CDR3 spells CASSIVPKGPGFRYNEQFF. The CDR3 region has the DNA TGTGCCAGTAGTATAGTTCCTAAAGGGCCGGGCTTCAGGTACAATGAGCAGTTCTTC. Drawing the rest from reference TRBV19 and TRBJ2-1, the complete variable domain is DGGITQSPKYLFRKEGQNVTLSCEQNLNHDAMYWYRQDPGQGLRLIYYSQIVNDFQKGDIAEGYSVSREKKESFPLTVTSAQKNPTAFYLCASSIVPKGPGFRYNEQFFGPGTRLTVL.

V and J are TRBV6-5 and TRBJ1-1; 7 bases agree with TRBD1. Trimming took 2 bases from V and 3 from J; bases not matched to a gene: 9. Germline-derived CDR1 and CDR2 are MNHEY and SVGAGI. The length of the CDR3 is 16 residues. The CDR3 sequence is CASSYRGQWGYTEAFF. The CDR3, as DNA: TGTGCCAGCAGTTACAGGGGGCAATGGGGTTACACTGAAGCTTTCTTT.

This chain uses TRBV5-6 with TRBJ1-6, with D perhaps matching TRBD1 (6 bases). The V gene's germline CDR1 is SGHDT and CDR2 YYEEEE. This CDR3 spans 13 amino acids. Trimming pared 4 bases from V and 9 bases from J, leaving 11 bases between. The CDR3 region has the DNA TGTGCCAGCAGCGCGAGGGGGGTTTCACCCCTCCACTTT. This encodes CASSARGVSPLHF. The whole variable domain, filled in from reference TRBV5-6 and TRBJ1-6, reads DAGVTQSPTHLIKTRGQQVTLRCSPKSGHDTVSWYQQALGQGPQFIFQYYEEEERQRGNFPDRFSGHQFPNYSSELNVNALLLGDSALYLCASSARGVSPLHFGNGTRLTVT.

A single count supports this clone. CDR3 region: CASRNAGVFNQPQHF. DNA of the CDR3: TGTGCCAGCAGGAATGCAGGGGTCTTTAATCAGCCCCAGCATTTT. This chain joins TRBV28 and TRBJ1-5; the D gene is possibly TRBD1 (6 bases). This CDR3 has 15 amino acids. CDR1 MDHEN and CDR2 SYDVKM come from the germline V gene. Trimming cost V 6 bases and J 4 bases, with 16 bases left between them.

The CDR3 reads CASSSALAASYNEQFF. In DNA, the CDR3 is TGCGCCAGCAGCTCCGCCCTAGCCGCCAGCTACAATGAGCAGTTCTTC. The chain uses TRBV10-1 and TRBJ2-1, with a weak D call TRBD2 (5 bases). Trimming pared 6 bases from V and 3 bases from J, leaving 18 bases between. Germline loops: CDR1 WNHNN, CDR2 SYGVQD (reference sequence). The CDR3 extends over 16 amino acids.

The chain has TRBV15 and TRBJ1-4; no definite D call. Trimming stripped 9 bases from V and 1 base from J, with 6 bases between. Germline CDR1 is LNHNV and CDR2 is YYDKDF (reference sequence). The CDR3 consists of 12 residues. The CDR3 here is CATRRTNEKLFF. CDR3 nucleotides: TGTGCCACTCGACGAACTAATGAAAAACTGTTTTTT.

The rearrangement uses TRBV6-2 or TRBV6-3 and TRBJ1-3; possibly TRBD1 for D (5 bases). Germline CDR1 and CDR2: MNHEY and SVGEGT. V lost 5 bases to trimming and J lost 2 bases, with 7 bases between them. The CDR3 consists of 13 residues. CDR3 bases: TGTGCCAGCAGTGGGACCGCTGGAAACACCATATATTTT. This sequence encodes CASSGTAGNTIYF.

V usage is TRBV5-5 and J usage is TRBJ1-2, with a weak D call TRBD1 (6 bases). This CDR3 is built from 17 residues. The V end lost 3 bases, the J end lost 4 bases, and 22 bases lay between the germline ends. Per the germline V gene, CDR1 is SGHKS and CDR2 is YYEKEE (reference sequence). The CDR3 coding sequence is TGTGCCAGCAGCTCGGGGAGCAGACAGGCGGACCTCTATGGCTACACCTTC. Amino acids: CASSSGSRQADLYGYTF.

The chain combines TRBV18 with TRBJ2-1; TRBD2 matches 7 bases. V was pared by 5 bases and J by 8 bases, with 6 bases of the junction left unmatched. The CDR3 spans 13 residues. Germline CDR1 is KGHSH and CDR2 is LQKENI. The CDR3 loop is CASSGGGRDEQFF. The CDR3 DNA reads TGTGCCAGCTCAGGCGGGGGTAGGGATGAGCAGTTCTTC.

V usage is TRBV5-1 and J usage is TRBJ1-4; weak D call: TRBD1 (6 bases). Trimming removed 0 bases at V and 3 bases at J, with 12 bases between. The CDR3 runs 16 residues. Germline assignment: CDR1 SGHRS and CDR2 YFSETQ. The CDR3 sequence: CASSLAGGAANEKLFF. CDR3 in DNA: TGCGCCAGCAGCTTGGCGGGGGGCGCGGCTAATGAAAAACTGTTTTTT.

V and J are TRBV7-2 and TRBJ2-1; D gene uncertain. The V and J ends lost 2 bases and 0 bases respectively, with 11 bases between them. Germline CDR1 SGHTA, CDR2 FQGNSA. The CDR3 loop spans 16 amino acids. The CDR3 sequence is CASSLRGPSSYNEQFF. CDR3 in DNA: TGTGCCAGCAGCTTAAGAGGCCCAAGCTCCTACAATGAGCAGTTCTTC.

This clone was found once. CDR3 in DNA: TGTGCCAGCTCACCACTCCGGACAGGGGGCTCTGGAAACACCATATATTTT. Translated, it gives CASSPLRTGGSGNTIYF. V and J are TRBV18 and TRBJ1-3, with 10 nucleotides matching TRBD1. Germline assignment: CDR1 KGHSH and CDR2 LQKENI. J lost 0 bases, V lost 1 base, and 3 bases had no gene match. The CDR3 runs to 17 residues.

The rearrangement joins TRBV9 to TRBJ1-2; 9 bases line up with TRBD1. With 2 bases clipped from V and 5 bases from J, the junction kept 1 base outside the gene matches. The CDR3 consists of 13 residues. The germline V gene encodes CDR1 SGDLS and CDR2 YYNGEE. The CDR3 sequence: CASSVGQGYGYTF. Written as DNA, the CDR3 is TGTGCCAGCAGCGTCGGACAGGGGTATGGCTACACCTTC.

This chain connects TRBV7-3 to TRBJ2-7; the match to TRBD2 covers 8 bases. The junction had 4 bases not matched to a gene; V was cut back by 2 bases and J by 7 bases. CDR1 SGHTA and CDR2 FQGTGA come from the germline V gene. This CDR3 is 13 amino acids long. The CDR3 nucleotides read TGTGCCAGCAGCTTAGGGCTAGCGGGTGAGCAGTACTTC. This gives the protein CASSLGLAGEQYF.

V and J are TRBV7-8 and TRBJ1-1; D ambiguous. The CDR3 is 14 amino acids. Trimming stripped 5 bases from V and 0 bases from J, with 10 bases between. Germline loops: CDR1 SGHVS, CDR2 FQNEAQ. The CDR3 DNA follows: TGTGCCAGCAGCCCACAATACTTGAACACTGAAGCTTTCTTT. This gives the protein CASSPQYLNTEAFF.